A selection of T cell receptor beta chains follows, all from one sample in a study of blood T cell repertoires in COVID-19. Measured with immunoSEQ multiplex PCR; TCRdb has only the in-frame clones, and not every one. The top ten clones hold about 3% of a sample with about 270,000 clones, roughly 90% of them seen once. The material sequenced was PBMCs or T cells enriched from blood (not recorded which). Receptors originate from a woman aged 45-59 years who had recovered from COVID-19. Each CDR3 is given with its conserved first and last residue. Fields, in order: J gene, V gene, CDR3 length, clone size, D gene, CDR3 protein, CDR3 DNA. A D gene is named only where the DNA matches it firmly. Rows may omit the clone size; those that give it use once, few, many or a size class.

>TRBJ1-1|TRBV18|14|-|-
CASSPDAGGVRAFF
TGTGCCAGCTCACCCGATGCTGGGGGGGTGAGGGCTTTCTTT
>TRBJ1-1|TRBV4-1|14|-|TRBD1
CASSPLTGSFEAFF
TGCGCCAGCAGCCCCCTGACAGGGAGCTTTGAAGCTTTCTTT
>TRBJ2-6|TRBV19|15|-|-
CASSDSDSGANVLTF
TGTGCCAGTTCCGACTCTGACTCTGGGGCCAACGTCCTGACTTTC
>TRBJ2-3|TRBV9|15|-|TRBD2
CASSVVGLAADTQYF
TGTGCCAGCAGCGTAGTGGGACTAGCGGCAGATACGCAGTATTTT
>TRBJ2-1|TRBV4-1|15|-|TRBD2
CASSQDPASGGEQFF
TGCGCCAGCAGCCAAGACCCGGCTAGCGGGGGTGAGCAGTTCTTC
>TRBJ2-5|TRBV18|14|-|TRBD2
CASSPGTITETQYF
TGTGCCAGCTCACCCGGGACTATTACGGAGACCCAGTACTTC
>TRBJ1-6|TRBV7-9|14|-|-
CASSLGQMNSPLHF
TGTGCCAGCAGCTTAGGACAGATGAATTCACCCCTCCACTTT
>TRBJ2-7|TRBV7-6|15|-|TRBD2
CASSLSLAGRHEQYF
TGTGCCAGCAGCTTATCACTAGCGGGACGTCACGAGCAGTACTTC
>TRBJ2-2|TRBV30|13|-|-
CAWSRQGLGELFF
TGTGCCTGGAGTCGGCAGGGTCTCGGGGAGCTGTTTTTT
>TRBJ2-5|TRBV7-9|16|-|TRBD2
CASRSSSGSVWETQYF
TGTGCCAGCAGGTCATCTAGCGGGAGTGTTTGGGAGACCCAGTACTTC
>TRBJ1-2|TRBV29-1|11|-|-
CSVAVNYGYTF
TGCAGCGTTGCAGTTAACTATGGCTACACCTTC
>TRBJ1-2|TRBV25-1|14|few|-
CASSERRPNYGYTF
TGTGCCAGCAGTGAAAGGCGGCCTAACTATGGCTACACCTTC
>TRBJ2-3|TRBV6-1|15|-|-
CASSAAGSSTDTQYF
TGTGCCAGCAGTGCAGCGGGCTCTAGCACAGATACGCAGTATTTT
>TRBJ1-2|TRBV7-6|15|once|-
CASSLEPGDDYGYTF
TGTGCCAGCAGCTTAGAGCCAGGGGACGACTATGGCTACACCTTC
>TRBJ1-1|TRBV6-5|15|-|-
CASTPGSRSNTEAFF
TGTGCCAGCACCCCCGGGAGTCGGTCGAACACTGAAGCTTTCTTT
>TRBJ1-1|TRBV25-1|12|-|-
CASSSGPTEAFF
TGTGCCAGCAGTTCGGGTCCCACTGAAGCTTTCTTT
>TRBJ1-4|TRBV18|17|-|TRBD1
CASSPPLSGGSNEKLFF
TGTGCCAGCTCACCACCGCTCTCAGGGGGGTCTAATGAAAAACTGTTTTTT
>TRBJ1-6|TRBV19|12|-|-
CASTGYNSPLHF
TGTGCCAGTACAGGGTACAATTCACCCCTCCACTTT
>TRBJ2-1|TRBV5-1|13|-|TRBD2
CASSLYGGGEQFF
TGCGCCAGCAGCTTGTACGGCGGGGGTGAGCAGTTCTTC
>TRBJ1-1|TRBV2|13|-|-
CASSPDRARHAFF
TGTGCCAGCAGCCCGGACAGAGCCCGTCATGCTTTCTTT
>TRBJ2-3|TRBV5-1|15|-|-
CASSGRTGYTDTQYF
TGCGCCAGCAGCGGAAGGACTGGTTACACAGATACGCAGTATTTT
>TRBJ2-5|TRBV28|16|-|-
CASSPLAEVVVETQYF
TGTGCCAGCAGTCCATTAGCGGAGGTGGTTGTGGAGACCCAGTACTTC
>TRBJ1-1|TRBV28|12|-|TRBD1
CASRGQGIGAFF
TGTGCCAGCAGGGGACAGGGTATCGGAGCTTTCTTT
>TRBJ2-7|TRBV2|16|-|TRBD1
CASTGTGLRFSYEQYF
TGTGCCAGCACTGGGACAGGGCTAAGGTTCTCCTACGAGCAGTACTTC
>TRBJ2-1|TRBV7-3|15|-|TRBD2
CASSLTLAGGAEQFF
TGTGCCAGCAGCTTGACCCTAGCGGGAGGTGCTGAGCAGTTCTTC